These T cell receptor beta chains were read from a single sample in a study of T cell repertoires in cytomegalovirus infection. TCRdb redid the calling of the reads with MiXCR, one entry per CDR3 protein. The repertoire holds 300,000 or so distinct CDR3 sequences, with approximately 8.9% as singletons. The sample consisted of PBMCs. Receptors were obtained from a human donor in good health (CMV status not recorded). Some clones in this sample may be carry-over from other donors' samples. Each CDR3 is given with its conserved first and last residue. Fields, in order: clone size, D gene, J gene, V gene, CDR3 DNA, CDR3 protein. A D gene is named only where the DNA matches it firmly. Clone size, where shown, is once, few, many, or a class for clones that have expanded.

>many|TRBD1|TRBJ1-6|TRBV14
TGTGCCAGCAGCCAGAGACAGGGGATTAACTCACCCCTCCACTTT
CASSQRQGINSPLHF
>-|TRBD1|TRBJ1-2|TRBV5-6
TGTGCCAGCAGTTATCGACAGGGATCTATTGGCTACACCTTC
CASSYRQGSIGYTF
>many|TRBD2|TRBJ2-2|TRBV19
TGTGCCAGTAGTGCGGGACTAGCGGGGGGGACCGGGGAGCTGTTTTTT
CASSAGLAGGTGELFF
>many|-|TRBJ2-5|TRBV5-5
TGTGCCAGCAGCTTAATGGCAAAACAAGAGACCCAGTACTTC
CASSLMAKQETQYF
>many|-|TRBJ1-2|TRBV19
TGTGCCAGTAGAATCCAGGGGATCAACTATGGCTACACCTTC
CASRIQGINYGYTF
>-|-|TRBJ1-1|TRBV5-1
TGCGCCAGCAGCTTGCTGGCCAAGAGGGGCACTGAAGCTTTCTTT
CASSLLAKRGTEAFF
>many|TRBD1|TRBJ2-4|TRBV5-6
TGTGCCAGCAGCTTCGGGACAGCCATCCTAGCCAAAAACATTCAGTACTTC
CASSFGTAILAKNIQYF
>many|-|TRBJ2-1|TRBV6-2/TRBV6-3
TGTGCCAGCAGCCGCCCGGCTGCGAGCTCCTACAATGAGCAGTTCTTC
CASSRPAASSYNEQFF
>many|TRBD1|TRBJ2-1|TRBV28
TGTGCCAGCAGTTCCACCGGGACAGGCCTTATCTCCTACAATGAGCAGTTCTTC
CASSSTGTGLISYNEQFF
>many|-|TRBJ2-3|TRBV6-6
TGTGCCAGCAGGCCTCCGGGACGTACAGATACGCAGTATTTT
CASRPPGRTDTQYF
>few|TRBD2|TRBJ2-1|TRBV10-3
TGTGCCATCAGTGAGCTTCTAGCGGGTCAGTCCAATGAGCAGTTCTTC
CAISELLAGQSNEQFF
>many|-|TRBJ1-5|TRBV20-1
TGCAGTGCTAGGCGAGGATGGGGGGCGGACCAGCCCCAGCATTTT
CSARRGWGADQPQHF
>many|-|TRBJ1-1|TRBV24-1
TGTGCCACCAGTGATTCCCCCGCCGAGGGGCGATTAGCGAACACTGAAGCTTTCTTT
CATSDSPAEGRLANTEAFF
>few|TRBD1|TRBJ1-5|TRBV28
TGTGCCAGCAGTTCTGATTCCGGGACAGGGAATCAGCCCCAGCATTTT
CASSSDSGTGNQPQHF
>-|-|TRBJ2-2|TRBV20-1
TGCAGTGCTAGAGCTCTTAGGGGCCCCGGGGAGCTGTTTTTT
CSARALRGPGELFF
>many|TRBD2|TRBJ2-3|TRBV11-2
TGTGCCAGCAGCTGGACTAGCGGCACCACAGATACGCAGTATTTT
CASSWTSGTTDTQYF
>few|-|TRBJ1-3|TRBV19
TGTGCCAGTAGTATGGGAAACACCATATATTTT
CASSMGNTIYF
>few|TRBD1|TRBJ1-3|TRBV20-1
TGCAGTGCTTCGAGGACAGGGGATGGAAACACCATATATTTT
CSASRTGDGNTIYF
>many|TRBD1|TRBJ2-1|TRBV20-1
TGCAGTGCCTCAGGACAGGGGGCCAATGAGCAGTTCTTC
CSASGQGANEQFF
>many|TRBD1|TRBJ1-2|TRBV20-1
TGCATCCGAATGACAGGGGACCTAACTAACTATGGCTACACCTTC
CIRMTGDLTNYGYTF
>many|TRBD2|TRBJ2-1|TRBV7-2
TGTGCCAGCAGCCCGCAGCCGACTAGCGGGGGGGTGCAGTTCTTC
CASSPQPTSGGVQFF
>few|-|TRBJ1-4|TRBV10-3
TGTGCCATCAGTGGTACAGGTCCCGGGGGAAAACTGTTTTTT
CAISGTGPGGKLFF
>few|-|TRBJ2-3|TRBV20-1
TGCAGTGCTAGAGATCTGATGTGGGGGGCCAGCACAGATACGCAGTATTTT
CSARDLMWGASTDTQYF
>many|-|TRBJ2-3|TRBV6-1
TGTGCCACCGAGGTAGGAAAAGATACGCAGTATTTT
CATEVGKDTQYF
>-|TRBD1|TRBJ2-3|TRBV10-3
TGTGCCGTCTTGGACAGGAGCACAGATACGCAGTATTTT
CAVLDRSTDTQYF
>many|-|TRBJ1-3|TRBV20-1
TGCAGTGCTAGAGATGGACGGCGCCAAGAAACCATATATTTT
CSARDGRRQETIYF
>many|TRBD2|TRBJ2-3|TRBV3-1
TGTGCCAGCAGCCAAGATTTAGGACTAGCGGGAACTAGCACAGATACGCAGTATTTT
CASSQDLGLAGTSTDTQYF
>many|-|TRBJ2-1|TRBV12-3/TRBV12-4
TGTGCCAGCAGTTTCGGGGGTTTGTCCTACAATGAGCAGTTCTTC
CASSFGGLSYNEQFF
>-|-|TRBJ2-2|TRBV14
TGTGCCAGCAGCCAAGACGGGCGGAACACCGGGGAGCTGTTTTTT
CASSQDGRNTGELFF
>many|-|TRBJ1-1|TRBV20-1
TGCAGTGCTAGAGATGGGGGGCGAAACACTGAAGCTTTCTTT
CSARDGGRNTEAFF
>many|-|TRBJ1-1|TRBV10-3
TGTGCCATCAGTCGGGAAGGGGACACTGAAGCTTTCTTT
CAISREGDTEAFF
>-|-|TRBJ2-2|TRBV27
TGTGCCAGCACCGCAACGAACACCGGGGAGCTGTTTTTT
CASTATNTGELFF
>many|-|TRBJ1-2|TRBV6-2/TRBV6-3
TGTGCCAGCCAGAGGGACACCGGAAAATTGTTTGGCTACACCTTC
CASQRDTGKLFGYTF
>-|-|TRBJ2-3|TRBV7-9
TGTGCCAGCAGCCCCCATACCCGGGGAGATACGCAGTATTTT
CASSPHTRGDTQYF
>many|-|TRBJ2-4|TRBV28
TGTGCCAGTACTGCCGCAACCTTAGCCAAAAACATTCAGTACTTC
CASTAATLAKNIQYF
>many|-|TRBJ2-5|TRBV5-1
TGCGCCAGCAGCCCCTTGGAGAGACAAGAGACCCAGTACTTC
CASSPLERQETQYF
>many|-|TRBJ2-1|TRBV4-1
TGCGCCAGCAGCCAAGGGGATAGCTCCTACAATGAGCAGTTCTTC
CASSQGDSSYNEQFF
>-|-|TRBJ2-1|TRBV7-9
TGTGCCAGCAGCTTAGGGTCTTTCGAAGAGCAGTTCTTC
CASSLGSFEEQFF
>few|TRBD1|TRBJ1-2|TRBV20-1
TGCAGTGCTAAGGGACAGGGGGCGAGCGGCTACACCTTC
CSAKGQGASGYTF
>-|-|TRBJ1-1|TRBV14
TGTGCCAGCAGCCAGAGGGTAACTGAAGCTTTCTTT
CASSQRVTEAFF
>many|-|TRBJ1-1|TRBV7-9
TGTGCCAGCAGCCCAGGGACCAGAGGGTCAGAAGCTTTCTTT
CASSPGTRGSEAFF
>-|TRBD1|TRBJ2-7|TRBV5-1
TGCGCCAGCAGCTTGCAGTTAGGGTCGGGACAGGCCTACGAGCAGTACTTC
CASSLQLGSGQAYEQYF
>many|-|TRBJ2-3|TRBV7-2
TGTGCCAGCAGTTACGAGAGGGGGGCCAGGACAGATACGCAGTATTTT
CASSYERGARTDTQYF